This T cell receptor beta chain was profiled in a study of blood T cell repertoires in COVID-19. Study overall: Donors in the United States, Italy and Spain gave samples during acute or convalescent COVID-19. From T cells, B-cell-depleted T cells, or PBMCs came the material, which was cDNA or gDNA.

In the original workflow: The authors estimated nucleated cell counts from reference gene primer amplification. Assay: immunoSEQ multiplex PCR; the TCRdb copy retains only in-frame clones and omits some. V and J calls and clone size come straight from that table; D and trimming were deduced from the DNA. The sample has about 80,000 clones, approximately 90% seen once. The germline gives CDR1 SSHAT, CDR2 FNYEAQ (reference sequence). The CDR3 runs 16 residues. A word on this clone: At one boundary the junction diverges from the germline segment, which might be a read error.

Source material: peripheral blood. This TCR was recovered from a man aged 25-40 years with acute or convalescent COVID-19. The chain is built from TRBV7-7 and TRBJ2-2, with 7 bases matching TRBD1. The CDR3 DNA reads TGTGCTAGCAGCTTAGCGCCCGGACAGGTCGTCGGGGAGCTGTTTTTT. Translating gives CASSLAPGQVVGELFF.